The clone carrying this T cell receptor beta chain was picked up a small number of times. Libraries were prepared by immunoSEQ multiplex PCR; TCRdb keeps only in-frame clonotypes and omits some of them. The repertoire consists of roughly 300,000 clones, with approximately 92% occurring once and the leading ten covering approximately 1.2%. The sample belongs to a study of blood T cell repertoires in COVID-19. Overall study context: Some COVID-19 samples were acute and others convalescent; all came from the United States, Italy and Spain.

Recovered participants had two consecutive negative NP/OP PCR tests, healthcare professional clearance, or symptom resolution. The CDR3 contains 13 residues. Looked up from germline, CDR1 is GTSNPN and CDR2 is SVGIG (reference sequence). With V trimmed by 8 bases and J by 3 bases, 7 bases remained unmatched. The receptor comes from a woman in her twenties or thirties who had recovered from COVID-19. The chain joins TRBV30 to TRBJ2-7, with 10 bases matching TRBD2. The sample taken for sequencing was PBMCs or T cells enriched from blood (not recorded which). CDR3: CAGKAGGHYEQYF. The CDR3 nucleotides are TGTGCCGGAAAAGCGGGAGGGCACTACGAGCAGTACTTC.